This TCR beta chain was documented in a study of blood T cell repertoires in COVID-19. Overall study: The United States, Italy and Spain supplied acute and convalescent COVID-19 samples.

Source study methods: Amplification of reference gene primers was used by the study to estimate nucleated cell counts. Generated by immunoSEQ multiplex PCR, the TCRdb table keeps only in-frame clones and is missing some. D and trimming were read from the DNA, whereas the V and J calls and clone size are those reported in that table. The sample lists a few hundred thousand clones; approximately 90% were seen once. The CDR3 has 15 residues. V was pared by 5 bases and J by 0 bases, with 6 bases of the junction left unmatched. Germline-derived CDR1 and CDR2 are LNHDA and SQIVND (reference sequence). Recruits, aged about 18 to 100 years, lived in 20 to 30 US areas.

Input material: PBMCs or T cells enriched from blood (not recorded which). This chain links TRBV19 with TRBJ2-7; 8 bases line up with TRBD1. The sequence was collected from a woman aged 45 to 65 who had recovered from COVID-19. CDR3 region: CASSEFGTGSYEQYF. The DNA for the CDR3 is TGTGCCAGTAGTGAGTTTGGGACAGGCTCCTACGAGCAGTACTTC.